One and the same sample provided the 30 T cell receptor beta chains below, sequenced in a study of T-cell reconstitution after alpha-beta-depleted transplantation in children. Researchers prepared the TCRbeta library using unique molecular identifiers, the study reports. One entry per CDR3 protein, called by TCRdb with MiXCR from the PCR reads. The table includes fewer than 450,000 distinct CDR3 sequences, about 16% detected once. Specimen: PBMCs, mostly from graft donor cells, collected 360 days after TCRalphabeta/CD19-depleted stem cell transplant. The receptors here all came from a male patient between 2 and 15 years old who had a stem cell transplant for acute lymphoblastic leukemia, so the T cells may come from the graft donor.

This clonotype came up many times. The rearrangement joins TRBV11-2 to TRBJ2-7; a possible D gene is TRBD2 (6 bases). In germline, CDR1 is SGHAT, CDR2 FQNNGV. The length of the CDR3 is 14 residues. Trimming took off 5 bases at V and 3 bases at J, with 14 bases between the two ends. The CDR3 DNA reads as TGTGCCAGCAGCCTAGCGTCGGGGCGCTACGAGCAGTACTTC. Translating gives CASSLASGRYEQYF. Using reference TRBV11-2 and TRBJ2-7 for the parts outside the CDR3, the full variable domain is EAGVAQSPRYKIIEKRQSVAFWCNPISGHATLYWYQQILGQGPKLLIQFQNNGVVDDSQLPKDRFSAERLKGVDSTLKIQPAKLEDSAVYLCASSLASGRYEQYFGPGTRLTVT.

This chain joins TRBV7-9 and TRBJ2-4, with 7 bases fitting TRBD1. Germline trimming cut 5 bases from V and 6 bases from J; bases unmatched to any gene: 10. The CDR3 has 15 residues. The germline CDR1 and CDR2 sequences are SEHNR and FQNEAQ (reference sequence). The CDR3 bases are TGTGCCAGCAGCCCGACAGGGTCCTTTTCAAACATTCAGTACTTC. Translated, it gives CASSPTGSFSNIQYF.

This chain joins TRBV12-3 or TRBV12-4 and TRBJ2-1; 7 nucleotides agree with TRBD1. This CDR3 spans 14 amino acids. Trimming cost V 5 bases and J 4 bases; bases outside gene matches: 5. CDR3 amino acids: CASSTGTEYNEQFF. CDR3 nucleotide sequence: TGTGCCAGCAGTACCGGGACAGAGTACAATGAGCAGTTCTTC.

This sequence joins TRBV29-1 and TRBJ2-5, with a possible D match to TRBD2 (6 bases). The V end lost 2 bases, the J end lost 2 bases, and 12 bases lay between the germline ends. CDR1 is SQVTM and CDR2 is ANQGSEA in the germline V gene. This CDR3 is built from 14 residues. The CDR3 bases are TGCAGCGTTGAAATTGTGGGAGGTCAAGAGACCCAGTACTTC. Protein: CSVEIVGGQETQYF.

This clonotype was found a few times. The chain links TRBV5-5 to TRBJ2-2; D is undetermined. V gave up 1 base and J gave up 1 base, with 11 bases separating them. CDR3 length equals 16 residues. Per the germline V gene, CDR1 is SGHKS and CDR2 is YYEKEE (reference sequence). CDR3 loop: CASSLNRVWNTGELFF. CDR3 bases: TGTGCCAGCAGCTTGAACAGAGTTTGGAACACCGGGGAGCTGTTTTTT.

The genes are TRBV12-3 or TRBV12-4 and TRBJ1-6; 7 positions match TRBD1. J gave up 5 bases and V 6 bases, and 4 bases lay outside the gene matches. This CDR3 contains 14 residues. The CDR3 sequence: CASSRQGHNSPLHF. CDR3 bases: TGTGCCAGCAGCCGACAGGGTCATAATTCACCCCTCCACTTT.

The chain employs TRBV29-1 and TRBJ2-5; D not resolved. V gave up 2 bases and J gave up 2 bases, with 9 bases separating them. Germline V gives CDR1 SQVTM, CDR2 ANQGSEA. The CDR3 loop spans 13 amino acids. The CDR3, as DNA: TGCAGCGTTGAAAAGTACCTACAAGAGACCCAGTACTTC. Translation gives CSVEKYLQETQYF.

This clonotype was seen ten or more times. At one boundary the junction diverges from the germline segment, which might be a read error. The V and J genes are TRBV29-1 and TRBJ1-1; D not resolved. Germline CDR1 and CDR2: SQVTM and ANQGSEA. There are 8 residues in the CDR3. CDR3 nucleotides: TGCAGCGTGGAAGGTGGGAACTTT. As protein: CSVEGGNF.

This clonotype was counted only a few times. The chain employs TRBV7-3 and TRBJ1-1, with D hard to call. The CDR3 loop spans 13 amino acids. The V gene lost 2 bases and the J gene lost 3 bases, with 7 bases spanning the gap. Germline-derived CDR1 and CDR2 are SGHTA and FQGTGA. Here the CDR3 DNA reads TGTGCCAGCAGCTTATTCGGTTACACTGAAGCTTTCTTT. Translating gives CASSLFGYTEAFF.

This clonotype was observed a handful of times. V is TRBV7-9 and J is TRBJ2-7, with D possibly being TRBD1 (6 bases). Germline V lookup: CDR1 SEHNR, CDR2 FQNEAQ (reference sequence). The ends were cut back, 5 bases at V and 2 bases at J, with 16 bases in the middle. This CDR3 has 15 amino acids. CDR3 DNA sequence: TGTGCCAGCAGCCCCATCCGGACAGCTCCCTACGAGCAGTACTTC. Translation: CASSPIRTAPYEQYF.

The gene calls are TRBV12-5 and TRBJ2-3; D may be TRBD1 (6 bases). The germline gives CDR1 LGHNT, CDR2 FRNRAP. The CDR3 consists of 15 residues. Trimming left V 6 bases short and J 4 bases short, with 17 bases between. The CDR3 protein is CASGDRGLRADTQYF. For the CDR3, the DNA is TGTGCTAGTGGGGACAGAGGTCTACGAGCAGATACGCAGTATTTT.

The genes are TRBV20-1 and TRBJ2-1; weak D call: TRBD2 (6 bases). Germline loops: CDR1 DFQATT, CDR2 SNEGSKA (reference sequence). V gave up 3 bases and J gave up 2 bases, with 14 bases separating them. This CDR3 is built from 15 residues. CDR3 DNA: TGCAGTGCTAGTAGGATTTGGACTACCTACAATGAGCAGTTCTTC. This gives the protein CSASRIWTTYNEQFF.

This clonotype was seen many times. The genes are TRBV4-3 and TRBJ2-7, with TRBD2 identical over 8 bases. Germline V gives CDR1 LGHNA, CDR2 YSLEER. Germline trimming cut 0 bases from V and 2 bases from J; bases unmatched to any gene: 6. The CDR3 extends over 16 amino acids. CDR3 amino acids: CASSQEWRGVAYEQYF. Here the CDR3 DNA reads TGCGCCAGCAGCCAAGAGTGGCGGGGGGTGGCCTACGAGCAGTACTTC.

This clonotype appeared many times. V is TRBV5-1 and J is TRBJ2-3, with D possibly matching TRBD2 (5 bases). Germline-derived CDR1 and CDR2 are SGHRS and YFSETQ. This CDR3 is built from 14 residues. The ends were cut back, 0 bases at V and 5 bases at J, with 10 bases in the middle. CDR3 loop: CASSLALREDTQYF. CDR3 nucleotide sequence: TGCGCCAGCAGCTTGGCCTTACGGGAAGATACGCAGTATTTT.

This clonotype was counted ten times or more. The chain has TRBV10-3 and TRBJ1-5; D gene uncertain. V was cut by 8 bases and J by 0 bases, with 8 bases left in between. The length of the CDR3 is 13 residues. Germline V gives CDR1 ENHRY, CDR2 SYGVKD. The CDR3 sequence is CAISQYSNQPQHF. The CDR3 DNA follows: TGTGCCATCTCGCAGTATAGCAATCAGCCCCAGCATTTT.

Here the CDR3 DNA reads TGTGCCAGCAGTTCCCAGGGGCTAGCGGGTTTGTCCTTCTTC. Translation: CASSSQGLAGLSFF. V gene TRBV28 combines with J gene TRBJ2-1, with 8 bases fitting TRBD2. CDR1 and CDR2 (germline): MDHEN, SYDVKM. V shed 4 bases, J shed 16 bases, and the junction held 15 bases outside the gene matches. This CDR3 region has 14 residues.

This clonotype came up many times. The V and J genes are TRBV15 and TRBJ2-7, with 8 bases that match TRBD2. The CDR3 has 15 amino acids. Germline CDR1 is LNHNV and CDR2 is YYDKDF (reference sequence). The ends lost 3 bases at V and 6 bases at J; junction bases unmatched: 10. CDR3 in amino acids: CATSRAAGVVREQYF. CDR3 in DNA: TGTGCCACCAGCAGGGCAGCGGGAGTTGTCCGCGAGCAGTACTTC.

This sequence joins TRBV29-1 and TRBJ1-2; 7 bases map to TRBD1. Per germline, CDR1 SQVTM and CDR2 ANQGSEA. V gave up 2 bases and J gave up 3 bases; unmatched junction bases: 3. The CDR3 runs 13 residues. The DNA for the CDR3 is TGCAGCGTTGAAACAGGGGAGGACTATGGCTACACCTTC. It translates to CSVETGEDYGYTF.

This clonotype showed up many times. One junction end does not reproduce the germline sequence, and a read error may be involved. V usage is TRBV20-1 and J usage is TRBJ2-1; 12 nucleotides match TRBD2. The CDR3 covers 18 residues. CDR1 and CDR2 from the germline V gene are DFQATT and SNEGSKA (reference sequence). CDR3 region: CSAGEGTSGSRTYNEQFF. The CDR3 DNA sequence: TGCAGTGCTGGAGAGGGGACTAGCGGGTCTAGGACCTACAATGAGCAGTTCTTC.

V and J are TRBV20-1 and TRBJ1-5, with D perhaps TRBD1 (5 bases). V lost 1 base to trimming and J lost 7 bases, with 17 bases between them. Germline CDR1 DFQATT, CDR2 SNEGSKA (reference sequence). The CDR3 covers 15 residues. The CDR3 reads CSARVWGEGMQPQHF. DNA of the CDR3: TGCAGTGCTAGAGTTTGGGGGGAGGGGATGCAGCCCCAGCATTTT.

This clonotype was detected a few times. This rearrangement joins TRBV7-6 to TRBJ2-1, with D possibly matching TRBD2 (5 bases). This CDR3 has 13 residues. Per the germline V gene, CDR1 is SGHVS and CDR2 is FNYEAQ. The V gene lost 3 bases and the J gene lost 6 bases, with 9 bases spanning the gap. CDR3 coding DNA: TGTGCCAGCAGCTTGGGCGGGTCCAATGAGCAGTTCTTC. Translated: CASSLGGSNEQFF. The whole variable domain, filled in from reference TRBV7-6 and TRBJ2-1, reads GAGVSQSPRYKVTKRGQDVALRCDPISGHVSLYWYRQALGQGPEFLTYFNYEAQQDKSGLPNDRFSAERPEGSISTLTIQRTEQRDSAMYRCASSLGGSNEQFFGPGTRLTVL.

This clonotype was counted a few times. This rearrangement joins TRBV4-1 to TRBJ2-1; D might be TRBD1 or TRBD2, each matching 5 bases. CDR1 is MGHRA and CDR2 is YSYEKL in the germline V gene. The CDR3 is 16 residues long. Trimming took off 4 bases at V and 2 bases at J, with 15 bases between the two ends. CDR3 amino acids: CASSPPLRGAYNEQFF. The CDR3 DNA reads as TGCGCCAGCAGCCCCCCCCTACGAGGGGCCTACAATGAGCAGTTCTTC.

This clonotype was found a few times. The chain couples TRBV7-2 to TRBJ1-3; tentative D call: TRBD1 (5 bases). V was cut by 1 base and J by 5 bases, with 18 bases left in between. The CDR3 totals 17 residues. Germline CDR1 reads SGHTA; CDR2 reads FQGNSA. This chain's CDR3 is CASSLGWSREERNTIYF. Here the CDR3 DNA reads TGTGCCAGCAGCTTAGGCTGGAGCAGGGAAGAACGAAACACCATATATTTT.

This clonotype was recorded at least ten times. The chain's CDR3 is CASSTGLQNTGELFF. The CDR3 DNA follows: TGTGCCAGCAGCACGGGACTACAGAACACCGGGGAGCTGTTTTTT. This chain connects TRBV9 to TRBJ2-2; 7 bases agree with TRBD2. The J segment lost 1 base and the V segment lost 4 bases, leaving 4 bases of the junction unmatched. Germline CDR1 is SGDLS and CDR2 is YYNGEE. This CDR3 has 15 residues.

The V and J genes are TRBV20-1 and TRBJ2-4; D unclear. Trimming shortened V by 6 bases and J by 4 bases, and 13 bases separated the two germline ends. The length of the CDR3 is 13 residues. Germline V gene sequence: CDR1 DFQATT, CDR2 SNEGSKA (reference sequence). Here the CDR3 reads CSAKDWLKNIQYF. CDR3 nucleotides: TGCAGTGCCAAAGACTGGCTAAAAAACATTCAGTACTTC.

A few counts support this clonotype. The chain is built from TRBV29-1 and TRBJ1-2; 10 bases match TRBD1. J lost 2 bases, V lost 4 bases, and 22 bases had no gene match. The V gene's germline CDR1 is SQVTM and CDR2 ANQGSEA. This CDR3 region has 20 residues. The CDR3 nucleotides are TGCAGCGTTGGCGGGACAGGGGATCTAAGGATGAGACCGATAAACTATGGCTACACCTTC. This encodes CSVGGTGDLRMRPINYGYTF.

This clonotype was detected a few times. The J gene is TRBJ2-3, the V gene TRBV9; 7 bases fit TRBD1. Germline V gives CDR1 SGDLS, CDR2 YYNGEE. V dropped 4 bases and J dropped 7; count of bases not matched to a gene: 9. This CDR3 has 14 amino acids. The CDR3 coding sequence is TGTGCCAGCAGCCCTCAGCCGGGACAGAATACGCAGTATTTT. Translating it yields CASSPQPGQNTQYF.

This clonotype was found a few times. The chain combines TRBV29-1 with TRBJ2-2; 9 nucleotides agree with TRBD2. The ends lost 3 bases at V and 0 bases at J; junction bases unmatched: 5. The CDR3 loop spans 16 amino acids. The V gene's germline CDR1 is SQVTM and CDR2 ANQGSEA. The CDR3 sequence: CSVDGAGGSNTGELFF. CDR3 DNA sequence: TGCAGCGTTGACGGGGCGGGAGGGTCGAACACCGGGGAGCTGTTTTTT.

The chain is built from TRBV27 and TRBJ2-3, with D hard to call. V was clipped by 3 bases and J by 0 bases, with 10 bases between them. Germline V gives CDR1 MNHEY, CDR2 SMNVEV (reference sequence). This CDR3 spans 15 amino acids. The CDR3 region is CASSLGVASTDTQYF. In DNA, the CDR3 is TGTGCCAGCAGTTTGGGTGTGGCTAGCACAGATACGCAGTATTTT.

This clonotype was counted a few times. This rearrangement joins TRBV30 to TRBJ2-1; D may correspond to TRBD1 or TRBD2 (6 bases each). Germline lookup yields CDR1 GTSNPN and CDR2 SVGIG (reference sequence). The CDR3 has 12 amino acids. V was clipped by 5 bases and J by 10 bases, with 15 bases between them. CDR3 in amino acids: CAWGPGGGEQFF. CDR3 nucleotides: TGTGCCTGGGGCCCAGGAGGGGGGGAGCAGTTCTTC.